The T cell receptor (beta chain) described here comes from a study of blood T cell repertoires in COVID-19. The assay was immunoSEQ multiplex PCR, and TCRdb's table has in-frame clones only and misses some. Altogether approximately 290,000 clones are present, about 89% being singletons, with the ten largest covering 9.5% to 15%. V was cut by 4 bases and J by 2 bases, with 12 bases left in between. The germline V gene encodes CDR1 LNHDA and CDR2 SQIVND (reference sequence). The CDR3 loop spans 15 amino acids. A single count supports this clone. The genes are TRBV19 and TRBJ1-3, with D perhaps matching TRBD1 (6 bases). This TCR came from a woman aged 60 to 75 with acute or convalescent COVID-19. Sequencing was performed on peripheral blood. CDR3 DNA sequence: TGTGCCAGTAGTAAAGCCGACAGGCCTGGAAACACCATATATTTT. Translated: CASSKADRPGNTIYF. Full variable domain (missing parts from reference TRBV19 and TRBJ1-3): DGGITQSPKYLFRKEGQNVTLSCEQNLNHDAMYWYRQDPGQGLRLIYYSQIVNDFQKGDIAEGYSVSREKKESFPLTVTSAQKNPTAFYLCASSKADRPGNTIYFGEGSWLTVV.